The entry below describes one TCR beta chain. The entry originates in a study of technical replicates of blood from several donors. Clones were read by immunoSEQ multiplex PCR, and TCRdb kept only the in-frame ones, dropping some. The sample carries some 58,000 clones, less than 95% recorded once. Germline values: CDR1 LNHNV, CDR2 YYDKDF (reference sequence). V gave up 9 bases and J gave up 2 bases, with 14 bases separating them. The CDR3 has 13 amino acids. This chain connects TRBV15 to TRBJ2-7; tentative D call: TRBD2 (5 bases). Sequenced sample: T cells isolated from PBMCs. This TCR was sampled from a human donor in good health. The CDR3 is CATSYDYAYEQYF. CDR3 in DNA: TGTGCCACTTCGTACGACTATGCCTACGAGCAGTACTTC.